These 22 T cell receptor beta chains came from one sample sequenced in a study of PD-L1 blockade in urothelial cancer. TCRdb's table, derived via immunoSEQ multiplex PCR, lists solely in-frame clones and lacks some. This table holds tens of thousands of clones, around 89% found once. Sequenced here: PBMCs, sampled around atezolizumab (anti-PD-L1) treatment. These receptors came from a man in his fifties or sixties with urothelial cancer.

V usage is TRBV10-2 and J usage is TRBJ1-4, with 8 positions matching TRBD1. V shed 4 bases and J 5 bases; nucleotides not matched to a gene: 3. Germline CDR1 and CDR2: WSHSY and SAAADI. This CDR3 contains 14 residues. CDR3 amino acids: CASSVGTGNEKLFF. The CDR3, as DNA: TGCGCCAGCAGTGTGGGGACAGGAAATGAAAAACTGTTTTTT.

The chain joins TRBV27 to TRBJ2-5, with D maybe TRBD2 (7 bases). V lost 3 bases, J lost 5 bases, and 16 bases lay in between. The length of the CDR3 is 15 residues. Per germline, CDR1 MNHEY and CDR2 SMNVEV (reference sequence). The CDR3 sequence is CASSFQKGRGETQYF. The CDR3 DNA sequence: TGTGCCAGCAGTTTCCAAAAAGGGAGGGGGGAGACCCAGTACTTC.

The chain has TRBV28 and TRBJ2-3, with 8 positions matching TRBD2. The germline gives CDR1 MDHEN, CDR2 SYDVKM. This CDR3 spans 12 amino acids. V was pared by 4 bases and J by 14 bases, with 8 bases of the junction left unmatched. For the CDR3, the DNA is TGTGCCAGCAGTTCCCTCGGGACTAGGGGGTATTTT. It encodes CASSSLGTRGYF.

This chain uses TRBV25-1 with TRBJ2-3; 10 nucleotides agree with TRBD2. The CDR3 runs to 13 residues. V lost 8 bases to trimming and J lost 6 bases; unmatched junction nucleotides: 5. Germline CDR1 is MGHDK and CDR2 is SYGVNS. CDR3 nucleotides: TGTGCCAGCGGGTTAGCGGGAGGCGATACGCAGTATTTT. Residues: CASGLAGGDTQYF.

The V call is TRBV27, the J call TRBJ2-7; possibly TRBD1 for D (5 bases). Trimming cost V 9 bases and J 0 bases, with 9 bases left between them. CDR1 and CDR2 from the germline V gene are MNHEY and SMNVEV (reference sequence). The CDR3 loop spans 12 amino acids. CDR3 loop: CARQASSYEQYF. The CDR3 DNA follows: TGTGCCAGACAGGCGTCCTCCTACGAGCAGTACTTC.

V gene TRBV7-9 combines with J gene TRBJ1-4, with 8 positions matching TRBD1. J was trimmed by 8 bases and V by 2 bases; bases with no gene match: 1. Germline assignment: CDR1 SEHNR and CDR2 FQNEAQ (reference sequence). CDR3 length: 13 amino acids. For the CDR3, the DNA is TGTGCCAGCAGCTTATGGACAGGGGAAAAACTGTTTTTT. Its protein product is CASSLWTGEKLFF.

J is TRBJ1-5 and V is TRBV2; 9 nucleotides agree with TRBD1. The V and J ends lost 11 bases and 5 bases, in that order; junction bases with no gene match: 7. Germline V gene sequence: CDR1 SNHLY, CDR2 FYNNEI. The CDR3 extends over 13 amino acids. The CDR3 bases are TGTGCCCGAGGGACAGGGATGGATCAGCCCCAGCATTTT. The encoded protein is CARGTGMDQPQHF.

The chain recombines TRBV30 with TRBJ2-7, with D possibly TRBD2 on 6 matching bases. The germline V gene encodes CDR1 GTSNPN and CDR2 SVGIG (reference sequence). The CDR3 runs 13 residues. Trimming removed 8 bases from V and 1 base from J, with 15 bases in between. CDR3 sequence: CAGGRDLSYEQYF. CDR3 DNA sequence: TGTGCCGGAGGGCGCGACCTTTCCTACGAGCAGTACTTC.

The rearrangement joins TRBV4-3 to TRBJ2-1; possibly TRBD2 for D (6 bases). CDR1 and CDR2 from the germline V gene are LGHNA and YSLEER. V was cut by 1 base and J by 7 bases, with 20 bases left in between. The CDR3 has 17 amino acids. The CDR3 DNA sequence: TGCGCCAGCAGCCAAGGGAGGGGACCCACACCCGCAAATGAGCAGTTCTTC. This encodes CASSQGRGPTPANEQFF.

This chain joins TRBV5-1 and TRBJ2-4; 8 nucleotides align to TRBD1. The V gene end was trimmed by 4 bases and the J gene end by 0 bases; junction bases not matched to a gene: 9. Germline V gene lookup returns CDR1 SGHRS and CDR2 YFSETQ. CDR3 length: 17 amino acids. The CDR3 nucleotides are TGCGCCAGCAGCCCGGGACAGGTCTACTTAGCCAAAAACATTCAGTACTTC. The encoded protein is CASSPGQVYLAKNIQYF.

The chain couples TRBV9 to TRBJ2-7; 9 bases are a match to TRBD1. Germline V lookup: CDR1 SGDLS, CDR2 YYNGEE. V dropped 2 bases and J dropped 5; count of bases not matched to a gene: 5. CDR3 length equals 14 residues. CDR3 in amino acids: CASSVTGQGHEQYF. The CDR3 nucleotides are TGTGCCAGCAGCGTTACGGGACAGGGCCACGAGCAGTACTTC.

The chain employs TRBV2 and TRBJ1-2; 7 positions match TRBD1. V lost 10 bases and J lost 2; bases outside the gene matches: 4. The CDR3 has 12 amino acids. Per the germline V gene, CDR1 is SNHLY and CDR2 is FYNNEI. CDR3 amino acids: CAIGTANYGYTF. The CDR3 DNA is TGTGCCATCGGGACAGCCAACTATGGCTACACCTTC.

The chain carries TRBV27 and TRBJ1-1; D is undetermined. This CDR3 has 15 amino acids. Germline V gives CDR1 MNHEY, CDR2 SMNVEV (reference sequence). Trimming left V 2 bases short and J 4 bases short, with 14 bases between. CDR3 coding DNA: TGTGCCAGCAGTTTAGCCGGGTCTAGAGGCACTGAAGCTTTCTTT. This codes for CASSLAGSRGTEAFF.

This clone showed up just once. The V gene is TRBV28, the J gene TRBJ1-2; TRBD1 agrees at 7 bases. The length of the CDR3 is 14 residues. After removal of 6 bases from V and 8 bases from J, the junction contained 12 bases not matched to a gene. The germline gives CDR1 MDHEN, CDR2 SYDVKM. CDR3 nucleotides: TGTGCCAGCAGGAAACAACAGGGGAGGCAGGGCTACACCTTC. Amino acid sequence: CASRKQQGRQGYTF.

This rearrangement joins TRBV11-1 to TRBJ1-3; unclear D gene. Trimming took 2 bases from V and 0 from J, leaving 14 bases between them. The germline CDR1 and CDR2 sequences are SGHAT and FQDESV (reference sequence). The CDR3 extends over 17 amino acids. The CDR3 nucleotides read TGTGCCAGCAGCTTATTCAACAGTGGGAGCTCTGGAAACACCATATATTTT. Protein sequence: CASSLFNSGSSGNTIYF.

This clone was seen only a few times. The V call is TRBV27, the J call TRBJ1-2, with D possibly TRBD1 on 6 matching bases. Trimming pared 8 bases from V and 8 bases from J, leaving 15 bases between. This CDR3 is built from 12 residues. Germline loops: CDR1 MNHEY, CDR2 SMNVEV (reference sequence). DNA for the CDR3: TGTGCCAGCGGTACAGGGCCGGAAGGCTACACCTTC. It translates to CASGTGPEGYTF.

In this sample, this clone turned up once. This chain uses TRBV7-3 with TRBJ2-3, with 13 positions matching TRBD2. The length of the CDR3 is 14 residues. V lost 5 bases to trimming and J lost 11 bases; unmatched junction nucleotides: 7. CDR1 and CDR2 (germline): SGHTA, FQGTGA. CDR3 amino acids: CASSPRLAGGLQYF. In DNA, the CDR3 is TGTGCCAGCAGCCCCCGACTAGCGGGGGGCCTGCAGTATTTT.

V gene TRBV27 combines with J gene TRBJ2-1, with 9 bases that match TRBD2. Germline lookup yields CDR1 MNHEY and CDR2 SMNVEV (reference sequence). The CDR3 spans 14 residues. V shed 7 bases, J shed 7 bases, and the junction held 8 bases outside the gene matches. This CDR3 is CASKGLAVLNEQFF. For the CDR3, the DNA is TGTGCCAGCAAGGGACTAGCAGTACTTAATGAGCAGTTCTTC.

This chain connects TRBV18 to TRBJ1-6; 8 nucleotides agree with TRBD1. Losses at the gene ends were 3 bases for V and 8 bases for J; bases not matched to a gene: 6. Looked up from germline, CDR1 is KGHSH and CDR2 is LQKENI. This CDR3 region has 15 residues. CDR3 coding DNA: TGTGCCAGCTCACCGGGGACAGGACCAGATTCACCCCTCCACTTT. Protein: CASSPGTGPDSPLHF.

This clone was detected a few times. The genes are TRBV9 and TRBJ1-6; D ambiguous. The V and J ends lost 3 bases and 4 bases respectively, with 11 bases between them. Per the germline V gene, CDR1 is SGDLS and CDR2 is YYNGEE. The CDR3 totals 15 residues. CDR3: CASSDPTKYNSPLHF. In DNA form, the CDR3 reads TGTGCCAGCAGCGATCCGACAAAGTATAATTCACCCCTCCACTTT.

This clone was seen once. The chain combines TRBV7-8 with TRBJ2-2; unclear D gene. Germline V gives CDR1 SGHVS, CDR2 FQNEAQ. V lost 2 bases, J lost 4 bases, and 8 bases lay in between. The CDR3 covers 14 residues. CDR3 DNA: TGTGCCAGCAGCTTAATAATACTCACCGGGGAGCTGTTTTTT. Its translation: CASSLIILTGELFF.

The V gene is TRBV11-2, the J gene TRBJ1-5; D might be TRBD1 (6 bases). Germline CDR1 reads SGHAT; CDR2 reads FQNNGV. V dropped 1 base and J dropped 7 bases, with 11 bases sitting between them. The CDR3 consists of 14 residues. The CDR3 region is CASSLGTGPQPQHF. The CDR3 region has the DNA TGTGCCAGCAGCTTAGGAACAGGGCCACAGCCCCAGCATTTT.